The 29 T cell receptor beta chains in this list originate from one sample, sequenced in a study of a mutant IDH1 vaccine in newly diagnosed glioma (dated by TCRdb to the early 2020s). Receptor amplification or capture employed the immunoSEQ multiplex PCR assay. TCRdb retrieved this table from immuneACCESS and kept in-frame rearrangements only. Not all clones are present; in checked studies, unresolved V genes account for under half, and no reason is known for the remainder. Counted in this sample were approximately 41,000 clones; 81% of them appeared once. The ten largest clones take up 5% to 5.5% of the sample. No antigens are known for them. The time point label here, explained by the study, means: week 23, last vaccination. Every vaccine dose consisted of 300 ug of a 20-mer mutant IDH1 peptide in Montanide, administered subcutaneously together with topical imiquimod. The source material was PBMCs, sampled from a glioma patient whose treatment included an IDH1 peptide vaccine. Receptors originate from a man aged 40-49 years with glioma.

This chain joins TRBV6-6 and TRBJ2-3; 10 bases fit TRBD2. The junction had 9 bases not matched to a gene; V was cut back by 2 bases and J by 7 bases. The CDR3 has 16 residues. Germline V gene data show CDR1 as MNHNY and CDR2 as SVGAGI (reference sequence). The CDR3 here is CASSYELAGVPNTQYF. DNA of the CDR3: TGTGCCAGCAGTTACGAGCTAGCGGGAGTCCCCAATACGCAGTATTTT.

This chain uses TRBV11-2 with TRBJ2-5; no firm D call. Trimming cost V 3 bases and J 2 bases, with 7 bases left between them. The V gene's germline CDR1 is SGHAT and CDR2 FQNNGV. CDR3 length equals 13 residues. This CDR3 is CASSFSQQETQYF. In nucleotides, the CDR3 is TGTGCCAGCAGCTTTTCCCAGCAAGAGACCCAGTACTTC. The variable domain in full, with the rest retrieved from reference TRBV11-2 and TRBJ2-5, is EAGVAQSPRYKIIEKRQSVAFWCNPISGHATLYWYQQILGQGPKLLIQFQNNGVVDDSQLPKDRFSAERLKGVDSTLKIQPAKLEDSAVYLCASSFSQQETQYFGPGTRLLVL.

The gene calls are TRBV7-6 and TRBJ2-5; D gene uncertain. With 3 bases removed from V and 7 bases from J, the gap between germline ends came to 9 bases. From germline, CDR1 is SGHVS and CDR2 FNYEAQ. The CDR3 has 12 residues. The CDR3 sequence is CASSLSLGTQYF. CDR3 nucleotides: TGTGCCAGCAGCTTGAGTTTAGGGACCCAGTACTTC.

The chain is built from TRBV28 and TRBJ1-5; D gene uncertain. This CDR3 has 17 residues. Looked up from germline, CDR1 is MDHEN and CDR2 is SYDVKM. The V end lost 1 base, the J end lost 10 bases, and 23 bases lay between the germline ends. CDR3 sequence: CASSLLYPGAATFPQHF. The CDR3 DNA sequence: TGTGCCAGCAGTTTATTATACCCCGGCGCTGCCACGTTCCCCCAGCATTTT.

This sequence joins TRBV7-6 and TRBJ2-7; D could derive from TRBD1 or TRBD2 (6 bases each). CDR1 and CDR2 (germline): SGHVS, FNYEAQ. CDR3 size: 18 residues. V was trimmed by 5 bases and J by 2 bases, leaving 25 bases between them. The CDR3 DNA reads TGTGCCAGCAGCCCCGCACAGGGAGGAATGTTTTTTACCTACGAGCAGTACTTC. This sequence encodes CASSPAQGGMFFTYEQYF.

This clone was counted once. The chain links TRBV28 to TRBJ2-5; the match to TRBD1 covers 7 bases. V dropped 7 bases and J dropped 2; count of bases not matched to a gene: 7. Germline V lookup: CDR1 MDHEN, CDR2 SYDVKM. The length of the CDR3 is 14 residues. The CDR3 sequence is CASKKGARQETQYF. The CDR3 nucleotides read TGTGCCAGCAAAAAGGGGGCTCGGCAAGAGACCCAGTACTTC.

V gene TRBV11-2 combines with J gene TRBJ1-2; D might be TRBD1 (6 bases). This CDR3 spans 14 amino acids. Germline V gene sequence: CDR1 SGHAT, CDR2 FQNNGV. V lost 5 bases, J lost 4 bases, and 14 bases lay in between. CDR3 nucleotide sequence: TGTGCCAGCAGCGCCTACAGGGAATCCTATGGCTACACCTTC. Translated: CASSAYRESYGYTF.

The chain joins TRBV10-3 to TRBJ1-2, with unresolved D. Germline V lookup: CDR1 ENHRY, CDR2 SYGVKD. This CDR3 has 11 amino acids. Trimming shortened V by 4 bases and J by 7 bases, and 7 bases separated the two germline ends. DNA for the CDR3: TGTGCCATCAGTGGCGGAGGTGGCTACACCTTC. Protein: CAISGGGGYTF.

This clone came up once. The rearrangement links TRBV28 to TRBJ2-7; a weak D match, TRBD1 (5 bases). From germline, CDR1 is MDHEN and CDR2 SYDVKM. The ends were cut back, 4 bases at V and 4 bases at J, with 8 bases in the middle. This CDR3 has 12 residues. The CDR3 DNA follows: TGTGCCAGCAGTTCGACAGTATACGAGCAGTACTTC. Its translation: CASSSTVYEQYF.

This clone was recorded once. V gene TRBV7-2 combines with J gene TRBJ1-1; TRBD1 aligns across 7 bases. CDR3 length: 14 residues. CDR1 is SGHTA, CDR2 FQGNSA, per germline. Trimming at V came to 3 bases and at J to 0 bases, leaving 1 base not matched to a gene. The CDR3 DNA reads TGTGCCAGCAGCTTGGGACAGATGAACACTGAAGCTTTCTTT. Its protein is CASSLGQMNTEAFF. Full variable domain (outside the CDR3, taken from reference TRBV7-2 and TRBJ1-1): GAGVSQSPSNKVTEKGKDVELRCDPISGHTALYWYRQSLGQGLEFLIYFQGNSAPDKSGLPSDRFSAERTGGSVSTLTIQRTQQEDSAVYLCASSLGQMNTEAFFGQGTRLTVV.

CDR3 nucleotide sequence: TGTGCCAGCACCCCCTCGGGCTCCCGCTACGAGCAGTACTTC. This encodes CASTPSGSRYEQYF. The genes are TRBV6-5 and TRBJ2-7; no firm D call. V was cut by 7 bases and J by 3 bases, with 16 bases left in between. The CDR3 covers 14 residues. The germline CDR1 and CDR2 sequences are MNHEY and SVGAGI.

The chain is built from TRBV5-1 and TRBJ1-5, with 8 bases matching TRBD1. The trim removed 4 bases at V and 7 bases at J, leaving 7 bases unmatched. Germline V gives CDR1 SGHRS, CDR2 YFSETQ. The CDR3 consists of 14 residues. CDR3 in DNA: TGCGCCAGCAGCCCAGGGGGCGTGGGGCAGCCCCAGCATTTT. Translation: CASSPGGVGQPQHF.

The CDR3, as DNA: TGTGCCAGCAGCGACGTACTAACCGGGGAGCTGTTTTTT. Its protein is CASSDVLTGELFF. V usage is TRBV7-6 and J usage is TRBJ2-2; no definite D call. Germline CDR1 is SGHVS and CDR2 is FNYEAQ. V shed 5 bases and J shed 5 bases, with 9 bases lying between them. The CDR3 spans 13 residues.

V is TRBV7-2 and J is TRBJ2-1; 15 bases are a match to TRBD2. This CDR3 has 17 residues. With 5 bases clipped from V and 5 bases from J, the junction kept 7 bases outside the gene matches. Germline V gives CDR1 SGHTA, CDR2 FQGNSA. The CDR3 here is CASSPRGLAGGNNEQFF. CDR3 DNA: TGTGCCAGCAGCCCTAGAGGACTAGCGGGGGGGAACAATGAGCAGTTCTTC.

The genes are TRBV6-1 and TRBJ2-5; D is uncertain. CDR3 length: 13 amino acids. Trimming shortened V by 3 bases and J by 6 bases, and 11 bases separated the two germline ends. Per germline, CDR1 MNHNS and CDR2 SASEGT. CDR3 DNA: TGTGCCAGCAGTGATATCTGGGGAAAGACCCAGTACTTC. Amino acids: CASSDIWGKTQYF.

V gene TRBV6-1 combines with J gene TRBJ2-7, with 7 nucleotides matching TRBD1. The CDR3 runs 13 residues. The germline gives CDR1 MNHNS, CDR2 SASEGT. The V segment lost 9 bases and the J segment 3 bases; nucleotides outside the gene matches: 8. The CDR3 is CASEPGQNYEQYF. For the CDR3, the DNA is TGTGCCAGTGAACCGGGACAGAACTACGAGCAGTACTTC.

This clone was seen once. The chain joins TRBV7-2 to TRBJ2-7; D is possibly TRBD1 or TRBD2 (6 bases each). The CDR3 loop spans 16 amino acids. The V gene's germline CDR1 is SGHTA and CDR2 FQGNSA. Trimming left V 0 bases short and J 0 bases short, with 12 bases between. Here the CDR3 reads CASSLAGGQSSYEQYF. CDR3 nucleotides: TGTGCCAGCAGCTTAGCGGGGGGCCAGAGCTCCTACGAGCAGTACTTC.

This clone showed up just once. The chain employs TRBV30 and TRBJ2-3; TRBD1 might be the D (6 bases). CDR1 and CDR2 (germline): GTSNPN, SVGIG (reference sequence). Trimming stripped 1 base from V and 4 bases from J, with 12 bases between. CDR3 length: 14 amino acids. The CDR3 bases are TGTGCCTGGAGTGACAGGGCGATGGCAGATACGCAGTATTTT. Protein: CAWSDRAMADTQYF.

Worth noting for this clone: Other DNA variants within this sample encode the same CDR3. The rearrangement joins TRBV11-2 to TRBJ1-6; D possibly corresponds to TRBD1 (6 bases). This CDR3 is 16 amino acids long. V lost 5 bases, J lost 8 bases, and 19 bases lay in between. The germline CDR1 and CDR2 sequences are SGHAT and FQNNGV. The CDR3 spells CASSTRGGGSYSPLHF. The CDR3, as DNA: TGTGCCAGCAGCACGAGGGGCGGGGGCTCGTATTCACCCCTCCACTTT.

The chain couples TRBV25-1 to TRBJ2-4; TRBD1 or TRBD2 may be the D gene (7 bases each). This CDR3 comprises 13 residues. CDR1 MGHDK and CDR2 SYGVNS come from the germline V gene. Trimming took 6 bases from V and 8 from J, leaving 14 bases between them. The CDR3 reads CASSPGGAYIQYF. As DNA, the CDR3 is TGTGCCAGCAGCCCAGGGGGGGCCTACATTCAGTACTTC. The full variable domain, its missing parts supplied by reference TRBV25-1 and TRBJ2-4, is EADIYQTPRYLVIGTGKKITLECSQTMGHDKMYWYQQDPGMELHLIHYSYGVNSTEKGDLSSESTVSRIRTEHFPLTLESARPSHTSQYLCASSPGGAYIQYFGAGTRLSVL.

The chain employs TRBV28 and TRBJ2-7, with D maybe TRBD2 (5 bases). V lost 7 bases and J lost 6, with 13 bases in between. This CDR3 is built from 12 residues. In germline, CDR1 is MDHEN, CDR2 SYDVKM. CDR3 amino acids: CASTREGFEQYF. CDR3 nucleotide sequence: TGTGCCAGCACCCGAGAGGGTTTCGAGCAGTACTTC.

The rearrangement joins TRBV19 to TRBJ2-7, with TRBD2 as a possible D gene (5 bases). V gave up 5 bases and J gave up 10 bases, with 18 bases separating them. The CDR3 is made up of 13 amino acids. Germline CDR1 reads LNHDA; CDR2 reads SQIVND (reference sequence). The CDR3 sequence: CASSWVGERVQYF. DNA of the CDR3: TGTGCCAGTAGTTGGGTCGGTGAGAGGGTTCAGTACTTC.

The V gene is TRBV27, the J gene TRBJ2-7, with 10 bases aligning to TRBD2. The germline gives CDR1 MNHEY, CDR2 SMNVEV (reference sequence). The length of the CDR3 is 14 residues. V shed 8 bases, J shed 2 bases, and the junction held 6 bases outside the gene matches. DNA of the CDR3: TGTGCCAGCTCTAGCGGGAGAACAGCCTACGAGCAGTACTTC. Its translation is CASSSGRTAYEQYF.

The V and J genes are TRBV7-8 and TRBJ2-2, with D unclear. This CDR3 comprises 13 residues. The germline CDR1 and CDR2 sequences are SGHVS and FQNEAQ. V was trimmed by 5 bases and J by 3 bases, leaving 7 bases between them. CDR3 protein: CASSPRDTGELFF. The CDR3 bases are TGTGCCAGCAGCCCACGGGACACCGGGGAGCTGTTTTTT.

A few counts support this clone. The chain employs TRBV11-3 and TRBJ2-3, with TRBD2 identical over 11 bases. The CDR3 length is 18 residues. The J segment lost 6 bases and the V segment lost 1 base, leaving 12 bases of the junction unmatched. Germline V gene data show CDR1 as SGHNT and CDR2 as YENEEA. The CDR3 nucleotides are TGTGCCAGCAGCTTAGGCGGACTAGCGGGCTGGCTGAGGGATACGCAGTATTTT. Translation gives CASSLGGLAGWLRDTQYF.

This clone was picked up a small number of times. The chain recombines TRBV5-6 with TRBJ1-1, with unresolved D. Germline V lookup: CDR1 SGHDT, CDR2 YYEEEE. The CDR3 runs 13 residues. Trimming left V 0 bases short and J 0 bases short, with 3 bases between. The CDR3 is CASSLEVNTEAFF. The CDR3 DNA is TGTGCCAGCAGCTTGGAGGTGAACACTGAAGCTTTCTTT.

The chain has TRBV28 and TRBJ2-3, with D perhaps matching TRBD1 (6 bases). CDR1 and CDR2 from the germline V gene are MDHEN and SYDVKM. V lost 2 bases to trimming and J lost 0 bases, with 15 bases between them. CDR3 length: 17 residues. In DNA form, the CDR3 reads TGTGCCAGCAGTTTACCTCTGACAGGAACTAGCACAGATACGCAGTATTTT. Protein: CASSLPLTGTSTDTQYF.

This chain uses TRBV30 with TRBJ2-5; D is unclear. The J call may be incorrect, as the DNA end agrees better with TRBJ2-7. Germline V gene lookup returns CDR1 GTSNPN and CDR2 SVGIG (reference sequence). CDR3 length: 11 residues. This CDR3 reads CAWKQAYEQYF. In DNA, the CDR3 is TGTGCCTGGAAACAAGCTTACGAGCAGTACTTC.

V usage is TRBV7-8 and J usage is TRBJ2-6; D call uncertain. CDR3 length: 18 residues. V lost 4 bases and J 0 bases, leaving 16 bases between the germline ends. Germline loops: CDR1 SGHVS, CDR2 FQNEAQ. CDR3 residues: CASSSRPVSYSGANVLTF. The CDR3 DNA reads TGTGCCAGCAGCTCCCGACCAGTATCGTACTCTGGGGCCAACGTCCTGACTTTC.